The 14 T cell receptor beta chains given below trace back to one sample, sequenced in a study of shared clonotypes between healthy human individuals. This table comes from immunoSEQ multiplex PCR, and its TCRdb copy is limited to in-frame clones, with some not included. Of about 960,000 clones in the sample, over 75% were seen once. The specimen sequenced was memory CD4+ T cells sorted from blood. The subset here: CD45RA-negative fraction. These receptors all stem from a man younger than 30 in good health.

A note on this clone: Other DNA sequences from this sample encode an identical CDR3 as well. CDR3: CASSIGTYQETQYF. The CDR3 DNA sequence: TGTGCCAGTAGTATAGGGACATACCAAGAGACCCAGTACTTC. The chain recombines TRBV19 with TRBJ2-5; a weak D match, TRBD1 (5 bases). Germline lookup yields CDR1 LNHDA and CDR2 SQIVND (reference sequence). The CDR3 sequence is 14 residues long. The ends were cut back, 1 base at V and 0 bases at J, with 6 bases in the middle.

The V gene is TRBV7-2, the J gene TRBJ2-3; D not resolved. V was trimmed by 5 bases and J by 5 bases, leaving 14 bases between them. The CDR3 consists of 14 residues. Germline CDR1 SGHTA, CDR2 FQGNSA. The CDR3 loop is CASSKDKREDTQYF. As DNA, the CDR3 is TGTGCCAGCAGCAAAGACAAAAGAGAAGATACGCAGTATTTT.

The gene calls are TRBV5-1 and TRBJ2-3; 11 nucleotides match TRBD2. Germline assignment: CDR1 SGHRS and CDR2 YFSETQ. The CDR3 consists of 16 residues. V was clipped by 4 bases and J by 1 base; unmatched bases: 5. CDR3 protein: CASSPTSGKGTDTQYF. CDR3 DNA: TGCGCCAGCAGCCCGACTAGCGGGAAGGGCACAGATACGCAGTATTTT.

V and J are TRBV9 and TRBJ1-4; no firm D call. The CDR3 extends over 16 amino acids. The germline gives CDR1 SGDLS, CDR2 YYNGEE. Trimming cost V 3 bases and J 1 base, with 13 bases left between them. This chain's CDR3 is CASSARVTGTNEKLFF. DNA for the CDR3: TGTGCCAGCAGCGCCCGGGTCACGGGAACTAATGAAAAACTGTTTTTT.

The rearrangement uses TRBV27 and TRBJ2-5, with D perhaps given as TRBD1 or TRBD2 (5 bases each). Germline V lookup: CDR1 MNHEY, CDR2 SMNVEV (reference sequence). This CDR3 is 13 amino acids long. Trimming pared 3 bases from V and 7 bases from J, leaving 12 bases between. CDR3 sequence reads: CASSFRDLRTQYF. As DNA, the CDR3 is TGTGCCAGCAGTTTCCGGGACCTAAGGACCCAGTACTTC.

Here the CDR3 DNA reads TGTGCCAGCAGCTTAGGTCCAGGGGGCGATCAGCCCCAGCATTTT. Translated: CASSLGPGGDQPQHF. The chain has TRBV7-9 and TRBJ1-5, with 8 nucleotides matching TRBD1. CDR1 and CDR2 from the germline V gene are SEHNR and FQNEAQ (reference sequence). The CDR3 loop spans 15 amino acids. V trimming: 1 base; J trimming: 5 bases; junction bases outside the gene matches: 4.

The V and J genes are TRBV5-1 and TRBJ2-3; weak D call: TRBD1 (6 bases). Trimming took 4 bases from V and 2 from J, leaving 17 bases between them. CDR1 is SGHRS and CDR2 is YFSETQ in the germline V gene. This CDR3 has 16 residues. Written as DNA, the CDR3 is TGCGCCAGCAGCCGCGGCGGTCAGGGGCCCACAGATACGCAGTATTTT. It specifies CASSRGGQGPTDTQYF.

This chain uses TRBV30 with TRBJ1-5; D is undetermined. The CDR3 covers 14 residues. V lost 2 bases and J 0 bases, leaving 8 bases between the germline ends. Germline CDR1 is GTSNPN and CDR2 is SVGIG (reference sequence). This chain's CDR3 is CAWSTGISNQPQHF. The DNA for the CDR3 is TGTGCCTGGAGTACGGGGATTAGCAATCAGCCCCAGCATTTT.

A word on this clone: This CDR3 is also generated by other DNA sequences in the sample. The CDR3 region is CASSLVEGPYNEQFF. CDR3 DNA: TGCGCCAGCAGCTTGGTAGAGGGGCCCTACAATGAGCAGTTCTTC. V and J are TRBV5-1 and TRBJ2-1; D may correspond to TRBD1 or TRBD2 (5 bases each). Trimming cost V 0 bases and J 2 bases, with 9 bases left between them. The CDR3 loop spans 15 amino acids. Germline V CDR1 and CDR2: SGHRS, YFSETQ.

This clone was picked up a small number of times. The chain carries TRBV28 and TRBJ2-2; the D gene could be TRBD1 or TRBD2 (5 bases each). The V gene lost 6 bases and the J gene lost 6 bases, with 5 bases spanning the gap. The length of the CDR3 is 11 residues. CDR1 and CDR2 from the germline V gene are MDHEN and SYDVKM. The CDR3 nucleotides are TGTGCCAGCAGGGGGGCCGGGGAGCTGTTTTTT. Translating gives CASRGAGELFF.

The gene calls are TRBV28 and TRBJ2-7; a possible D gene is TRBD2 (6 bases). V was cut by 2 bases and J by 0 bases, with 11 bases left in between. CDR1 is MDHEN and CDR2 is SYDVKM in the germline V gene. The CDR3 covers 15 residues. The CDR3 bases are TGTGCCAGCAGTTTAGGCGGGGTTATCTCCTACGAGCAGTACTTC. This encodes CASSLGGVISYEQYF.

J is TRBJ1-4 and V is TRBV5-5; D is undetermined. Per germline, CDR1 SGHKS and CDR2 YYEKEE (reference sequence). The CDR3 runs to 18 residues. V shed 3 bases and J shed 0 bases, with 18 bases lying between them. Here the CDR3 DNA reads TGTGCCAGCAGCTCCCGCCAGAGAGGGCAGGCAACTAATGAAAAACTGTTTTTT. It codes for CASSSRQRGQATNEKLFF.

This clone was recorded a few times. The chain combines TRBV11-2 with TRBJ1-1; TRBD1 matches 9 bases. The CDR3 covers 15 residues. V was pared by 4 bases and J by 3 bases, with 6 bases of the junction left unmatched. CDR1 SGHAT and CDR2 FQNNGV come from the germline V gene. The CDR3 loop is CASSWTGAKDTEAFF. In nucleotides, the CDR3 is TGTGCCAGCAGCTGGACAGGGGCGAAGGACACTGAAGCTTTCTTT.

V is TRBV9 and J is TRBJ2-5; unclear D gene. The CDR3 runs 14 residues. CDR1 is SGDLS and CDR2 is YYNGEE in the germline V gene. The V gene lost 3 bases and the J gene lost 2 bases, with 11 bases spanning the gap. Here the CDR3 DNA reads TGTGCCAGCAGCGCCGAAGGTAATCAAGAGACCCAGTACTTC. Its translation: CASSAEGNQETQYF.